This T cell receptor (beta chain) comes out of a study of cytomegalovirus exposure and HLA in healthy donors. This clone was detected only once. The PCR made use of 60 Vbeta and 13 Jbeta primers. Generated by immunoSEQ multiplex PCR, the TCRdb table keeps only in-frame clones and is missing some. The sample consists of some 120,000 clones, about 80% of them appearing once. Germline CDR1 SNHLY, CDR2 FYNNEI. The ends were cut back, 0 bases at V and 7 bases at J, with 7 bases in the middle. The length of the CDR3 is 13 residues. This clonotype was obtained from a man aged 25-45 years in good health and CMV-seronegative. The chain recombines TRBV2 with TRBJ1-5, with D unclear. The sample was PBMCs. CDR3 sequence reads: CASSEAEAQPQHF. For the CDR3, the DNA is TGTGCCAGCAGTGAAGCGGAGGCGCAGCCCCAGCATTTT.